Listed below are T cell receptor beta chains from one sample, sequenced in a study of cytomegalovirus exposure and HLA in healthy donors. Assay used: immunoSEQ multiplex PCR; TCRdb lists only in-frame clones, some missing. The sample lists about 110,000 clones; roughly 80% were seen once. Sequencing input: PBMCs. The receptors stem from a man in his thirties or forties in good health and CMV-seropositive. Both conserved end residues are part of each CDR3. The order of the fields is CDR3 length, J gene, V gene, D gene, CDR3 protein, CDR3 DNA. A D gene is named only where the DNA matches it firmly.

cdr3_length: 14
j_call: TRBJ2-2
v_call: TRBV7-3
d_call: .
cdr3_aa: CASSSGWPTGELLF
cdr3_nt: TGTGCCAGCAGCTCGGGATGGCCCACCGGGGAGCTGCTTTTT

cdr3_length: 15
j_call: TRBJ2-1
v_call: TRBV5-1
d_call: TRBD2
cdr3_aa: CASSPGLAGVNEQFF
cdr3_nt: TGCGCCAGCAGCCCGGGACTAGCGGGTGTGAATGAGCAGTTCTTC

cdr3_length: 14
j_call: TRBJ2-2
v_call: TRBV10-1
d_call: TRBD1
cdr3_aa: CASRSGQGTGELFF
cdr3_nt: TGCGCCAGCAGATCGGGACAGGGCACCGGGGAGCTGTTTTTT

cdr3_length: 17
j_call: TRBJ2-3
v_call: TRBV9
d_call: TRBD2
cdr3_aa: CASSVGDGGGEVDTQYF
cdr3_nt: TGTGCCAGCAGCGTAGGTGACGGGGGGGGTGAGGTGGATACGCAGTATTTT

cdr3_length: 13
j_call: TRBJ2-5
v_call: TRBV28
d_call: .
cdr3_aa: CASSLGLGETQYF
cdr3_nt: TGTGCCAGCAGTTTGGGGCTTGGGGAGACCCAGTACTTC

cdr3_length: 17
j_call: TRBJ2-4
v_call: TRBV4-2
d_call: .
cdr3_aa: CASSQDWQGWAKNIQYF
cdr3_nt: TGTGCCAGCAGCCAAGATTGGCAGGGATGGGCCAAAAACATTCAGTACTTC

cdr3_length: 13
j_call: TRBJ1-4
v_call: TRBV11-3
d_call: .
cdr3_aa: CASGQISNEKLFF
cdr3_nt: TGTGCCAGCGGACAGATTTCTAATGAAAAACTGTTTTTT

cdr3_length: 13
j_call: TRBJ1-5
v_call: TRBV30
d_call: .
cdr3_aa: CAWTGSGNQPQHF
cdr3_nt: TGTGCCTGGACAGGGTCTGGCAATCAGCCCCAGCATTTT

cdr3_length: 15
j_call: TRBJ2-5
v_call: TRBV2
d_call: TRBD2
cdr3_aa: CASSQLAGGQETQYF
cdr3_nt: TGTGCCAGCAGCCAACTAGCGGGGGGGCAAGAGACCCAGTACTTC

cdr3_length: 15
j_call: TRBJ2-2
v_call: TRBV5-4
d_call: TRBD2
cdr3_aa: CASSIAGLNTGELFF
cdr3_nt: TGTGCCAGCAGTATAGCGGGATTGAACACCGGGGAGCTGTTTTTT

cdr3_length: 13
j_call: TRBJ2-5
v_call: TRBV7-8
d_call: .
cdr3_aa: CASSTGAGKTQYF
cdr3_nt: TGTGCCAGCAGCACCGGGGCGGGGAAGACCCAGTACTTC

cdr3_length: 12
j_call: TRBJ2-5
v_call: TRBV7-9
d_call: .
cdr3_aa: CASSLRRETQYF
cdr3_nt: TGTGCCAGCAGTCTACGGAGGGAGACCCAGTACTTC

cdr3_length: 14
j_call: TRBJ1-1
v_call: TRBV18
d_call: .
cdr3_aa: CASSPQGRRTEAFF
cdr3_nt: TGTGCCAGCTCACCACAGGGGCGGCGGACTGAAGCTTTCTTT

cdr3_length: 13
j_call: TRBJ2-7
v_call: TRBV7-6
d_call: TRBD2
cdr3_aa: CASSAGETYEQYF
cdr3_nt: TGTGCCAGCTCGGCGGGGGAGACCTACGAGCAGTACTTC

cdr3_length: 13
j_call: TRBJ2-5
v_call: TRBV6-6
d_call: .
cdr3_aa: CASGTGWQETQYF
cdr3_nt: TGTGCCAGCGGCACAGGGTGGCAAGAGACCCAGTACTTC

cdr3_length: 17
j_call: TRBJ1-4
v_call: TRBV5-1
d_call: TRBD1
cdr3_aa: CASSLGGQGNTNEKLFF
cdr3_nt: TGCGCCAGCAGCTTGGGGGGACAGGGCAACACTAATGAAAAACTGTTTTTT

cdr3_length: 14
j_call: TRBJ1-1
v_call: TRBV5-1
d_call: .
cdr3_aa: CASSVVQANTEAFF
cdr3_nt: TGCGCCAGCAGCGTAGTACAGGCGAACACTGAAGCTTTCTTT

cdr3_length: 14
j_call: TRBJ2-5
v_call: TRBV29-1
d_call: .
cdr3_aa: CSVDRKGVYETQYF
cdr3_nt: TGCAGCGTTGACAGGAAAGGGGTTTATGAGACCCAGTACTTC

cdr3_length: 15
j_call: TRBJ1-2
v_call: TRBV5-6
d_call: .
cdr3_aa: CASSLFSRPSGGYTF
cdr3_nt: TGTGCCAGCAGCTTGTTTAGCCGACCTAGTGGCGGCTACACCTTC

cdr3_length: 12
j_call: TRBJ2-1
v_call: TRBV11-1
d_call: TRBD1
cdr3_aa: CASSYRGNEQFF
cdr3_nt: TGTGCCAGCAGCTACAGGGGCAATGAGCAGTTCTTC

cdr3_length: 15
j_call: TRBJ2-1
v_call: TRBV13
d_call: .
cdr3_aa: CASSGMTGGHNEQFF
cdr3_nt: TGTGCCAGCAGCGGTATGACCGGGGGGCACAATGAGCAGTTCTTC

cdr3_length: 15
j_call: TRBJ2-5
v_call: TRBV6-6
d_call: TRBD2
cdr3_aa: CASSYSLAGQETQYF
cdr3_nt: TGTGCCAGCAGTTACTCCCTAGCGGGGCAAGAGACCCAGTACTTC

cdr3_length: 14
j_call: TRBJ2-7
v_call: TRBV5-1
d_call: TRBD1
cdr3_aa: CASSGGQGEGEQYF
cdr3_nt: TGCGCCAGCAGCGGCGGACAGGGGGAGGGCGAGCAGTACTTC